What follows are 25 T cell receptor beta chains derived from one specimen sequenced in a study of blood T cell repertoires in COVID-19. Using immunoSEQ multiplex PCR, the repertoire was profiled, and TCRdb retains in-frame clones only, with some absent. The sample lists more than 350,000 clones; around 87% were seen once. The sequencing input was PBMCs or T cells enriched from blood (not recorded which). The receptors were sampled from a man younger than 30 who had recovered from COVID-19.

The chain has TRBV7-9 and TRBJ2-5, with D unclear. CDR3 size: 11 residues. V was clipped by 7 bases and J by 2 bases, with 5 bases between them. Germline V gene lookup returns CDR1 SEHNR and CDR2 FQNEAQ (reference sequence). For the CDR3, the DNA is TGTGCCAGCACCTCGCAAGAGACCCAGTACTTC. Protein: CASTSQETQYF.

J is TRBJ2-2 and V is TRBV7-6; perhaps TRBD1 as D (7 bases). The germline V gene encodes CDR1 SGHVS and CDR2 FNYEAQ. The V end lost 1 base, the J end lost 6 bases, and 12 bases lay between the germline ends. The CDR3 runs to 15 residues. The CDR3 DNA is TGTGCCAGCAGCTTAGGACAGGGAGGCCCCGGGGAGCTGTTTTTT. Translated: CASSLGQGGPGELFF.

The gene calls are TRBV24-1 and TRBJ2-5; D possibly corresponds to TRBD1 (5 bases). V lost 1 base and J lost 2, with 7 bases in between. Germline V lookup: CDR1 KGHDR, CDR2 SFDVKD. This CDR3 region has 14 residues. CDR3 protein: CATSDFKGQETQYF. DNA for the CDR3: TGTGCCACCAGTGATTTTAAGGGGCAAGAGACCCAGTACTTC.

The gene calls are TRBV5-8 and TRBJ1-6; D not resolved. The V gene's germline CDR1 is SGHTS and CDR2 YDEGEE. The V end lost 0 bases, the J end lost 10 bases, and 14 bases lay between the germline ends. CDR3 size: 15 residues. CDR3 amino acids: CASSLDAGSSSPLHF. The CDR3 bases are TGTGCCAGCAGCTTGGATGCGGGTTCGTCGTCACCCCTCCACTTT. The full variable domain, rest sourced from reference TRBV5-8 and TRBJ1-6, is EAGVTQSPTHLIKTRGQQATLRCSPISGHTSVYWYQQALGLGLQFLLWYDEGEERNRGNFPPRFSGRQFPNYSSELNVNALELEDSALYLCASSLDAGSSSPLHFGNGTRLTVT.

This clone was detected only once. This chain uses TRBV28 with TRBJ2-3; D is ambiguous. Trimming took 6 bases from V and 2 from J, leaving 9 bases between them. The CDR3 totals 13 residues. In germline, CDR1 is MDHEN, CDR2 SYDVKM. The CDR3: CASSLPPTDTQYF. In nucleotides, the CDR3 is TGTGCCAGCAGCCTCCCCCCCACAGATACGCAGTATTTT.

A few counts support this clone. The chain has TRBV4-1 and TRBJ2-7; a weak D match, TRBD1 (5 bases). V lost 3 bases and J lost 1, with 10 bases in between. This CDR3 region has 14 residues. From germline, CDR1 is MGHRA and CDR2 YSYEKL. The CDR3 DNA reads TGCGCCAGCAGCCACAACCAGGGTTCCTACGAGCAGTACTTC. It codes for CASSHNQGSYEQYF.

DNA for the CDR3: TGTGCCAGCAGCGTAACAGGACTAGCGACCTCCTACAATGAGCAGTTCTTC. It is translated as CASSVTGLATSYNEQFF. This chain connects TRBV9 to TRBJ2-1; 9 positions match TRBD2. Germline loops: CDR1 SGDLS, CDR2 YYNGEE. V shed 1 base, J shed 0 bases, and the junction held 5 bases outside the gene matches. The CDR3 contains 17 residues.

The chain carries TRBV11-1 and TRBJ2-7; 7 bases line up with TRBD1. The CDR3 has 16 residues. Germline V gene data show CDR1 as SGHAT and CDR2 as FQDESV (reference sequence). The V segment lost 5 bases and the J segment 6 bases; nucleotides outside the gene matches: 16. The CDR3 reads CASSHPQGSSPGEQYF. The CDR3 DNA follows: TGTGCCAGCAGCCACCCACAGGGGTCATCCCCTGGCGAGCAGTACTTC.

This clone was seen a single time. This CDR3 reads CASSYVRTSGGDTQYF. The CDR3 DNA reads TGTGCCAGCAGTTACGTCAGGACTAGCGGCGGGGATACGCAGTATTTT. The chain joins TRBV6-5 to TRBJ2-3; 10 bases align to TRBD2. The CDR3 is made up of 16 amino acids. Germline V gives CDR1 MNHEY, CDR2 SVGAGI. Trimming removed 2 bases from V and 6 bases from J; junction bases left unmatched: 8.

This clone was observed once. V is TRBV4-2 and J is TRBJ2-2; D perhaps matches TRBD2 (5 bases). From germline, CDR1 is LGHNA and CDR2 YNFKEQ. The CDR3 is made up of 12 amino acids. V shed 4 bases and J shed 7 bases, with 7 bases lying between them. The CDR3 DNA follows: TGTGCCAGCAGCCTTGGACTCGGGGAGCTGTTTTTT. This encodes CASSLGLGELFF.

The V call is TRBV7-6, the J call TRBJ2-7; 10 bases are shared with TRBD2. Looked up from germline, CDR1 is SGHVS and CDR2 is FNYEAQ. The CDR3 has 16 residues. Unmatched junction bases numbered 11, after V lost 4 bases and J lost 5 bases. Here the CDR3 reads CASSSSPGTSVHEQYF. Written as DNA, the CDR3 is TGTGCCAGCAGCTCCTCTCCCGGGACTAGCGTTCACGAGCAGTACTTC.

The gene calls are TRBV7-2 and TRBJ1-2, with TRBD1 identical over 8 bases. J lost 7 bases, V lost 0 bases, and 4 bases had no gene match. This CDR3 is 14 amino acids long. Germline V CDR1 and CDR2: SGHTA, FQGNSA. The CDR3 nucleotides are TGTGCCAGCAGCTTAGCCGACAGGGGCCTTGGCTACACCTTC. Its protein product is CASSLADRGLGYTF. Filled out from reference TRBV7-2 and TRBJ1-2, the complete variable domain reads GAGVSQSPSNKVTEKGKDVELRCDPISGHTALYWYRQSLGQGLEFLIYFQGNSAPDKSGLPSDRFSAERTGGSVSTLTIQRTQQEDSAVYLCASSLADRGLGYTFGSGTRLTVV.

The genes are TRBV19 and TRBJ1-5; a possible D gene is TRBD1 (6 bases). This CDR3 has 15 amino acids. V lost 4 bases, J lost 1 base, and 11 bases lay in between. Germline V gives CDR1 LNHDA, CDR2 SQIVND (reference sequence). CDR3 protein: CASSTRDISNQPQHF. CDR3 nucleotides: TGTGCCAGTAGTACCCGGGACATAAGCAATCAGCCCCAGCATTTT.

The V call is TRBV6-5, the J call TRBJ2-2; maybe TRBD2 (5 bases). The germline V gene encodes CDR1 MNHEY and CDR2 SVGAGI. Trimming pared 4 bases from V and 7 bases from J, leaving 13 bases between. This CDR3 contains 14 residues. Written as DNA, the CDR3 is TGTGCCAGCAGTTTCAGGATTCGGGGCGGGGAGCTGTTTTTT. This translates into CASSFRIRGGELFF.

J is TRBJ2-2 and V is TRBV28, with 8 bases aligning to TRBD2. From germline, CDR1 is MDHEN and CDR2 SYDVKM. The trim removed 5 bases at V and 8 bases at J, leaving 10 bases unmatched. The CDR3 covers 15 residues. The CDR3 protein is CASSPTAGGRGELFF. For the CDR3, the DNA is TGTGCCAGCAGTCCCACTGCGGGGGGACGGGGGGAGCTGTTTTTT.

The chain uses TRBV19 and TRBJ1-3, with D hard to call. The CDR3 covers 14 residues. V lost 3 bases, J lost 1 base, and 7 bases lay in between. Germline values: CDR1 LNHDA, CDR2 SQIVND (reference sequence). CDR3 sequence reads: CASSIVSSGNTIYF. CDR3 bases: TGTGCCAGTAGTATTGTTAGTTCTGGAAACACCATATATTTT.

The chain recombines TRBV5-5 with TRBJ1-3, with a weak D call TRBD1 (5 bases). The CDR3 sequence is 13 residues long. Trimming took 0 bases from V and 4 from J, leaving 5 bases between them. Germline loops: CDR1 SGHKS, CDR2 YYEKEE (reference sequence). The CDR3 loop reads CASSLEGGNTIYF. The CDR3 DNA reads TGTGCCAGCAGCTTGGAGGGGGGAAACACCATATATTTT.

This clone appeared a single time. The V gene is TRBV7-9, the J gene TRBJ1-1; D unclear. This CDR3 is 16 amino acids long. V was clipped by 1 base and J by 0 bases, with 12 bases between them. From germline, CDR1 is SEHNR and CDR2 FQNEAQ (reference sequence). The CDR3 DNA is TGTGCCAGCAGCTTAGACCCCGGGAGGGTGAACACTGAAGCTTTCTTT. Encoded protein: CASSLDPGRVNTEAFF.

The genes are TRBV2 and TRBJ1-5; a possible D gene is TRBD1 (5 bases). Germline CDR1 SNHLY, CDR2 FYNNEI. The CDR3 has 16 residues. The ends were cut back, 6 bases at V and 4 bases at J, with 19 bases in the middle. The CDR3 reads CASRVAGTNGNQPQHF. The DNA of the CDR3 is TGTGCCAGCAGGGTTGCCGGGACTAACGGTAATCAGCCCCAGCATTTT. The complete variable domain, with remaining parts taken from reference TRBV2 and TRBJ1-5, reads EPEVTQTPSHQVTQMGQEVILRCVPISNHLYFYWYRQILGQKVEFLVSFYNNEISEKSEIFDDQFSVERPDGSNFTLKIRSTKLEDSAMYFCASRVAGTNGNQPQHFGDGTRLSIL.

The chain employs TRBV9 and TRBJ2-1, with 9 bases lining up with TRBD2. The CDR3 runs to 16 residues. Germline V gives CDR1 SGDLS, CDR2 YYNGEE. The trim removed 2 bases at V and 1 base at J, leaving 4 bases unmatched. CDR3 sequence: CASSVLAGWSYNEQFF. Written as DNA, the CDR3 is TGTGCCAGCAGCGTGCTAGCGGGATGGTCCTACAATGAGCAGTTCTTC.

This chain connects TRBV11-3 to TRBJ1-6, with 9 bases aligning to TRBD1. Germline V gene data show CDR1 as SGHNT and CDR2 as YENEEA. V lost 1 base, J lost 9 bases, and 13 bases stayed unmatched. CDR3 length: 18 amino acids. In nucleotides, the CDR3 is TGTGCCAGCAGCTTAGTAAGGGGACAGGGAGTTCCTAGTTCACCCCTCCACTTT. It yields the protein CASSLVRGQGVPSSPLHF.

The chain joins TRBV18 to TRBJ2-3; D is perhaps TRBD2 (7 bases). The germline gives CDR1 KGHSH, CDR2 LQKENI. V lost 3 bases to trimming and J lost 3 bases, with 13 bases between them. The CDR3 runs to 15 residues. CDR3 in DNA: TGTGCCAGCTCACCGGGGGCTAGCGGAACAGATACGCAGTATTTT. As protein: CASSPGASGTDTQYF. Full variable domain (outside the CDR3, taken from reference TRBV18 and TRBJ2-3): NAGVMQNPRHLVRRRGQEARLRCSPMKGHSHVYWYRQLPEEGLKFMVYLQKENIIDESGMPKERFSAEFPKEGPSILRIQQVVRGDSAAYFCASSPGASGTDTQYFGPGTRLTVL.

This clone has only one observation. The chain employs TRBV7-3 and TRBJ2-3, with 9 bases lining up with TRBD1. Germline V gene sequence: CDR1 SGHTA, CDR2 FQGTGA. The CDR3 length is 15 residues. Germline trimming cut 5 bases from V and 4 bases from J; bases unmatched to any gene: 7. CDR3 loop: CASSGQGSGSDTQYF. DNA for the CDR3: TGTGCCAGCAGCGGACAGGGGTCAGGGTCAGATACGCAGTATTTT.

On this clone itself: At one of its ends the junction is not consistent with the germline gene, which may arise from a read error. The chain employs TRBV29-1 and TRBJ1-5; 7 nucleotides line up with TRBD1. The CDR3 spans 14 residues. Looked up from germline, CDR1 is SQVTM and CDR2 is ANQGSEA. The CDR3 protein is CSVEEGAGNQPQHF. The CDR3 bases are TGCAGCGTCGAAGAGGGGGCAGGCAATCAGCCCCAGCATTTT.

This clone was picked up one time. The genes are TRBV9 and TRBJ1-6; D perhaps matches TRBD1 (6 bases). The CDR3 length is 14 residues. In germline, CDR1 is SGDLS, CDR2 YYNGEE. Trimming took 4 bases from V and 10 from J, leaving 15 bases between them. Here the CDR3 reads CASSPVGAGSPLHF. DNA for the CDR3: TGTGCCAGCAGCCCTGTGGGGGCAGGGTCACCCCTCCACTTT.